Ten or more counts support the clone carrying this T cell receptor (beta chain). As yet, its antigen is unknown. A 10-nucleotide random UMI tagged transcripts in template-switch 5'RACE cDNA synthesis. Sequencing of 15-18 subjects in each run yielded over 190 million TCR-beta sequences. One entry per CDR3 protein, called by TCRdb with MiXCR from the 5' RACE reads. Of over 25,000 distinct CDR3 sequences listed, under 25% are singletons. These data come from a study of neurological immune-mediated disorders. Study conclusions and caveats: Healthy controls had more TCR clonal expansion than multiple sclerosis, which showed the least, whereas HTLV-1-associated myelopathy showed the most. The study found no CDR3 amino acid sequences shared by expanded clones across subjects, suggesting private repertoires in all groups.

The CDR3 loop spans 12 amino acids. V was shortened by 5 bases and J by 10 bases, with 12 bases between the two germline ends. Looked up from germline, CDR1 is MGHDK and CDR2 is SYGVNS. The sequencing sample was made of CD4+ T cells from blood. The chain couples TRBV25-1 to TRBJ2-1; the D is unclear. This TCR came from a man between 45 and 60 years old with HTLV-1-associated myelopathy (HAM/TSP). CDR3 DNA: TGTGCCAGCAGTTCTCTTTACCTGGAGCAGTTCTTC. Its translation is CASSSLYLEQFF.